This T cell receptor (beta chain) was sequenced during a study of cytomegalovirus exposure and HLA in healthy donors (dated by TCRdb to 2015 to 2018). At the level of the whole study: An earlier analysis of approximately 550 of the donors reported more than 250 Gb of sequence data and around 110 million unique TCR beta sequences from about 200 million T cells. Rather than drawing on any new phenotypic data, the later analysis identified candidate immune exposures from TCR beta sequences and the way those sequences occurred across donors. The study aimed to test whether cataloging public T cell receptors could reveal signatures of past pathogen exposure. All discovery cohort repertoires had been generated using a single sequencing platform. To study patterns of TCR occurrence, a later analysis re-analyzed previously published TCR beta repertoires from under 750 donors and added high-resolution HLA genotyping. To predict cytomegalovirus infection status, the study combined high-throughput TCR immunosequencing, statistical association of individual TCRs with disease status, and machine learning. A later genetic analysis used genome-wide SNP genotypes for about 65% of the 666 donors, treating that subset as a discovery cohort. Donor age, sex, ethnicity and CMV serostatus were compiled alongside the repertoire data. The study profiled the T cell repertoires of hundreds of subjects by immunosequencing and related them to cytomegalovirus serostatus. Roughly 5 DR-DQ haplotypes were handled as single units for association and clustering because linkage in the cohort was strong. An earlier analysis of some 600 of the donors applied high-throughput TCR beta sequencing to assess whether each TCR beta V gene segment acted as functional or pseudogenic. Besides the first cohort of roughly 660 subjects, a separate validation cohort made up of 95 to 150 different subjects was used. The number of typed donors differed by locus: about 629-630 for A, B, C, DRB1 and DQB1; 500 to 550 for DQA1; 606 for DPA1; and roughly 450 for DPB1. Roughly 300 gigabases of sequencing data and 70 million to 95 million unique TCR sequences made up an early release that covered under 750 HLA-typed donors. Of the approximately 400 genotyped donors, over 80% were placed in the genetic ancestry cluster associated with self-reported Caucasian donors. Among roughly 400 genotyped donors of the cohort, an average of about 240,000 unique TCR beta nucleotide sequences was sequenced per donor, of which 15% to 20% were non-productive. HLA typing covered class I and class II loci at four-digit resolution.

Comments on this clone: The clone's antigen remains unknown. No clone much larger than this one lies a single base away; base qualities are absent.

Study-level results and caveats: Linkage disequilibrium might explain the correlated functional status among segregating V segments, but an unknown experimental factor could not be ruled out. When HLA alleles, especially DR and DQ, strongly co-occurred, TCR associations were difficult to assign to individual alleles. In a later analysis, several top co-occurrence clusters were reported to appear linked to parvovirus B19, influenza, CMV and Epstein-Barr virus. A later analysis found that most CMV-associated TCR beta chains appeared HLA-restricted, with HLA associations seemingly driven largely by CMV exposure. Across donors, most TCR sequences were observed very rarely, whereas some public TCRs were present in many individuals. The cohort was sequenced for TCR beta chains only, and without alpha or paired-chain data the features that could be detected were limited. In a later genetic analysis, fewer N-insertions in productive TCRs were reported among donors in an Asian-associated ancestry cluster than the approximately 710-donor mean. The study gave a list of 150 to 200 TCR beta chains associated with cytomegalovirus. The authors suggested that the approach could potentially be generalized to other disease states and immunological phenotypes. An earlier analysis of 450 to 750 of the donors showed that most TCR beta V segments appeared in productive rearrangements either about 90% or about 30% of the time, which broadly matched IMGT annotations. A further reported finding was that TCR beta sequences accurately predicted the HLA-A and HLA-B alleles for most subjects in the first cohort. Because some donors lacked HLA typing at each locus, the association tests relied only on the typed subset. In a later analysis, the rate of TCR association differed among HLA loci, with DRB1 alleles having the most associated TCRs and HLA-C alleles having the fewest. A group of highly shared sequence variants was considered likely to be a technical artifact of the sequencing pipeline. The classifier was reported to diagnose cytomegalovirus status with high specificity and sensitivity in both the original and validation cohorts. Specific HLA alleles were associated with roughly 17,000 TCR beta sequences at a false discovery rate of 0.05 in a later analysis. CMV serostatus was the only immune exposure information available for the cohort. A later analysis found that HLA-associated TCR beta chains were more clonally expanded and had lower generation probabilities than equally common non-associated chains. V-gene and J-gene trimming of TCR beta chains was associated with a missense DCLRE1C variant in a later genetic analysis, and the association was replicated in an independent cohort. The earlier analysis of about 600 of the donors excluded about 16 rarely observed V segments, including chromosome 9 orphons, because counts were too low. Sequencing depth was assumed to be roughly uniform across donors in the presence/absence analyses, though that assumption may not hold. Three of the identified cytomegalovirus-associated TCR beta chains were confirmed in vitro to be specific for cytomegalovirus antigens.

Library preparation was by the immunoSEQ multiplex PCR assay. For the multiplex PCR, a mixture combining 60 forward primers for TCR Vbeta segments and 13 reverse primers for TCR Jbeta segments was used. A multiplex PCR assay on genomic DNA amplified the CDR3 region of rearranged TCR beta genes. The amplified TCR beta libraries were sequenced on the Illumina HiSeq System as 87-base-pair reads. On the study's bioinformatics: A later analysis counted some 74 million unique TCR beta chains across the 666 repertoires, and some 12 million of these chains were shared by at least two donors. Raw reads were error-corrected and collapsed into unique sequences by a nearest-neighbor algorithm in which closely related sequences were merged to remove PCR and sequencing errors. To assign V, D and J gene segments, CDR3 sequences were aligned to IMGT reference sequences. Each retained sequence needed at least a six-nucleotide match to both a V gene segment and a J gene segment. Rearrangements were classified as productive when the CDR3 lacked stop codons and remained in frame with V and J, and all other rearrangements were classified as non-productive. CDR3 was defined according to IMGT convention as the region running from the second conserved V-encoded cysteine to the conserved J-encoded phenylalanine. The earlier analysis of approximately 590 of the donors excluded any sequence lacking an unambiguous match to a single V gene segment. In an earlier analysis of 587 of the donors, V segments were called functional above 56.7% productive rearrangements and were called segregating when the between-donor standard deviation exceeded 5%. A statistical classification framework was built to diagnose cytomegalovirus status from the catalog of TCR beta chain sequences. In a later analysis, V and J genes were assigned by comparing TCR nucleotide sequences against IMGT/GENE-DB human TR gene sequences. Using the TCRdist pipeline, a later analysis assigned CDR3 sequences along with most-parsimonious VDJ recombination scenarios. In a later analysis, each TCR beta chain was defined by its CDR3 amino acid sequence together with its V-gene family, and reads without a unique V-gene family were excluded. A later analysis removed over 500 highly shared, low-generation-probability nucleotide sequences to deal with suspected cross-contamination and a sequencing artifact. For each public chain, a later analysis derived a clonal expansion index from normalized ranks of inferred template counts within each repertoire. A later analysis computed generation probabilities with a VDJ recombination model fitted to out-of-frame rearrangements, and checked the results against IGoR. Hypergeometric tests were used in a later analysis to score TCR-TCR, TCR-HLA and TCR-CMV co-occurrence, with a repertoire-size bias correction applied to the TCR pairs. False discovery rates were estimated in a later analysis by permuting HLA or CMV assignments 20 times. In a later analysis, co-occurring TCRs were grouped using DBSCAN, with TCRdist sequence similarity added in when clustering inside HLA-allele-positive subsets. Repertoires with fewer than 30,000 or more than 120,000 public chains, plus five repertoires with anomalous nucleotide sharing, were excluded from co-occurrence clustering. In TCRdb, the immuneACCESS table is reduced to in-frame sequences with V and J assigned. These tables do not hold every clone; where another copy was compared, an unresolved V gene accounts for under half, and the others remain unexplained. D and trimming were read from the DNA, whereas the V and J calls and clone size are those reported in that table. The sample table shows 150,000 to 200,000 clones, and approximately 71% are seen once. Of the sample, roughly 8.2% falls within the top ten clones.

The cohort was made up of about 610 healthy bone marrow donors. At the time of sampling, all cohort members were nominally healthy, though unrecorded immune exposures were likely present. The donor was CMV seropositive and belonged to the group of 250 to 300 seropositive cohort members. Each donor provided a peripheral blood sample, and peripheral blood mononuclear cells were used for TCR beta sequencing. The Qiagen DNeasy Blood Extraction Kit was used to extract genomic DNA from the blood cell samples. The origin of this receptor is a woman aged 40 to 50 in good health and CMV-seropositive. Material: PBMCs.

The CDR3 region has the sequence CASSKSGGSYNEQFF. The bases read TGTGCCAGCAGTAAAAGCGGCGGCTCCTACAATGAGCAGTTCTTC. The V and J segments used are TRBV28 and TRBJ2-1; D gene: possibly TRBD2, on 5 matching bases. The V and J ends are trimmed by 5 bases and 0 bases, leaving 11 bases between them. CDR1 and CDR2 are read off the germline V gene as MDHEN and SYDVKM. The CDR3 starts with the cysteine, ends with the phenylalanine, and has 15 residues. Of all the DNA, just the CDR3 is kept, 45 bases in frame from base 1.